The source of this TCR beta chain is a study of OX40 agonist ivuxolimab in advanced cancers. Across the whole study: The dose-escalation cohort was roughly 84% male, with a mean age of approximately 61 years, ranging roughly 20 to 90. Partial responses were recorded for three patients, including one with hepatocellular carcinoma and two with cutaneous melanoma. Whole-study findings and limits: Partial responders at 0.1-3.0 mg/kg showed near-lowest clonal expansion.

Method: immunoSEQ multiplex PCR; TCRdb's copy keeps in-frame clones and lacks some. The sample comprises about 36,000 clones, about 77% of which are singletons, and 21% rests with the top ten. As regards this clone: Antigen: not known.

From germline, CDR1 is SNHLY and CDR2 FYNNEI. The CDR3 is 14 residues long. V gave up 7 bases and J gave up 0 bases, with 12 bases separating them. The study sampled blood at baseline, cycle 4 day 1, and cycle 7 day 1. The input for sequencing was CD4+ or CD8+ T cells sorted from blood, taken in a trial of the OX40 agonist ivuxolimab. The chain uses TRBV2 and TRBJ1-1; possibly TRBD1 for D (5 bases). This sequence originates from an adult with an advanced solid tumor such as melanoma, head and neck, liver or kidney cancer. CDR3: CASTSSGMNTEAFF. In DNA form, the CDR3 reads TGTGCCAGCACTTCGTCAGGGATGAACACTGAAGCTTTCTTT. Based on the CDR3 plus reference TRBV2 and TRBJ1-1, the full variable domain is EPEVTQTPSHQVTQMGQEVILRCVPISNHLYFYWYRQILGQKVEFLVSFYNNEISEKSEIFDDQFSVERPDGSNFTLKIRSTKLEDSAMYFCASTSSGMNTEAFFGQGTRLTVV.